These T cell receptor beta chains were read from a single sample in a study of blood T cell repertoires in COVID-19. TCRdb keeps only in-frame clones here, not all; method: immunoSEQ multiplex PCR. The repertoire holds 380,000 or so clones, 70% to 90% seen once, with more than 0.95% in the top ten. The material sequenced was peripheral blood. The receptors come from a man aged 40-55 years with acute or convalescent COVID-19. Each CDR3 is given with its conserved first and last residue. A D gene is named only where the DNA matches it firmly. A clone size is listed for some rows: how often the clone was seen (once, few, many), or a class if it is expanded.

d_call	clone_size	j_call	v_call	cdr3_nt	cdr3_aa
TRBD1	.	TRBJ2-7	TRBV9	TGTGCCAGCAGCCCCGAGGACCCGGGACAGGGTAGCCACGAGCAGTACTTC	CASSPEDPGQGSHEQYF
.	.	TRBJ2-4	TRBV9	TGTGCCAGCAGCGTAGCCGATAGCGGCACAAACATTCAGTACTTC	CASSVADSGTNIQYF
.	.	TRBJ2-7	TRBV27	TGTGCCAGCAGGACAGCAACCTACGAGCAGTACTTC	CASRTATYEQYF
.	.	TRBJ2-2	TRBV7-3	TGTGCCAGCAGCTTACCTAGCTCTCGAGGCACCGGGGAGCTGTTTTTT	CASSLPSSRGTGELFF
TRBD1	.	TRBJ2-1	TRBV7-6	TGTGCCAGCAGCTTAGGGACAGGGGTCTACAATGAGCAGTTCTTC	CASSLGTGVYNEQFF
TRBD1	.	TRBJ1-5	TRBV27	TGTGCCAGCAGTACCTACCGGGACAGGGAGATCAATCGCCCCCAGCATTTT	CASSTYRDREINRPQHF
TRBD2	.	TRBJ2-7	TRBV19	TGTGCCAGTAGTTCACAAAGGGGCCCACTAGCGGGATCCCTGGGAGAGCAGTACTTC	CASSSQRGPLAGSLGEQYF
.	.	TRBJ2-7	TRBV6-4	TGTGCCAGCATGACTAATCGGACGGCTATACCCTACGAGCAGTACTTC	CASMTNRTAIPYEQYF
.	.	TRBJ1-1	TRBV29-1	TGCAGCGTTGAAGTGGCGGGGGGCACTGAAGCTTTCTTT	CSVEVAGGTEAFF
.	once	TRBJ1-1	TRBV6-4	TGTGCCAGCAGTGTGAACAGGGAGAACACTGAAGCTTTCTTT	CASSVNRENTEAFF
TRBD2	once	TRBJ2-1	TRBV6-4	TGTGCCAGCAGGTCCCTAGCGGGGGAACCTCGGGAGCAGTTCTTC	CASRSLAGEPREQFF
.	.	TRBJ1-1	TRBV19	TGTGCCAGTAGTCAGGGCCTGAACACTGAAGCTTTCTTT	CASSQGLNTEAFF
.	.	TRBJ1-1	TRBV5-1	TGCGCCAGCAGCCCTGGTCGAGGGGGGGACACTGAAGCTTTCTTT	CASSPGRGGDTEAFF
TRBD1	.	TRBJ2-1	TRBV6-4	TGTGCCAGCAGCCGACAGGGGGCGGAGAATGAGCAGTTCTTC	CASSRQGAENEQFF
.	.	TRBJ2-1	TRBV9	TGTGCCAGCAGCGCTGAGACCTACAATGAGCAGTTCTTC	CASSAETYNEQFF
TRBD1	.	TRBJ2-5	TRBV7-2	TGTGCCAGCAGCCTTCTGACAGGGGGGGTCGGAGAGACCCAGTACTTC	CASSLLTGGVGETQYF
.	.	TRBJ2-7	TRBV25-1	TGTGCCAGCAGTGAATCTGGTACGTACAAGTACGAGCAGTACTTC	CASSESGTYKYEQYF
.	once	TRBJ2-3	TRBV6-5	TGTGCCAGCTGGGGCGCAGGGCCCGATACGCAGTATTTT	CASWGAGPDTQYF
.	.	TRBJ1-2	TRBV14	TGTGCCAGCAGCGTGGTGGTGGTAGCTAACTATGGCTACACCTTC	CASSVVVVANYGYTF
.	once	TRBJ1-1	TRBV28	TGTGCCAGCAGTTCACGGACTTCCCCTGCATTGGCTGAAGCTTTCTTT	CASSSRTSPALAEAFF
.	.	TRBJ1-1	TRBV4-2	TGTGCCAGCAGCCAATTTAATGCGGGTAGGAACACTGAAGCTTTCTTT	CASSQFNAGRNTEAFF